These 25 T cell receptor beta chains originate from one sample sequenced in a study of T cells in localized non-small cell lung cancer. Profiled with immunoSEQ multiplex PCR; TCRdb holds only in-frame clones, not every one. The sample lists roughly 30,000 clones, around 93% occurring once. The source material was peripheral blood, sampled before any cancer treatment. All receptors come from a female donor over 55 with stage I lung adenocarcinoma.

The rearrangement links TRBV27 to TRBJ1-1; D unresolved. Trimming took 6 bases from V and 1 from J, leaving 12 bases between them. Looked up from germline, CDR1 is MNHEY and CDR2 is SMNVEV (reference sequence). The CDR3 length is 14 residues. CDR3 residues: CASSRNDGNTEAFF. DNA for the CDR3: TGTGCCAGCAGCAGAAACGACGGGAACACTGAAGCTTTCTTT.

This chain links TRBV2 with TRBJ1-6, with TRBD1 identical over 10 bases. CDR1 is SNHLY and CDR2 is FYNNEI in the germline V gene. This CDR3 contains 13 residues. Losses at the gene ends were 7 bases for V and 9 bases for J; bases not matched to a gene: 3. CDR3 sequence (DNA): TGTGCCAGCATGGGACAGGGGAGTTCACCCCTCCACTTT. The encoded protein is CASMGQGSSPLHF. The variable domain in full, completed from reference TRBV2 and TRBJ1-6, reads EPEVTQTPSHQVTQMGQEVILRCVPISNHLYFYWYRQILGQKVEFLVSFYNNEISEKSEIFDDQFSVERPDGSNFTLKIRSTKLEDSAMYFCASMGQGSSPLHFGNGTRLTVT.

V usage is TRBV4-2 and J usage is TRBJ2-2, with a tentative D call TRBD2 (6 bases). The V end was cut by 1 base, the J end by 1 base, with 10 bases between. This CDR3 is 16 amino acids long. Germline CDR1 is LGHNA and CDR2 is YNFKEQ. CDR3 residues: CASSQAGEMNTGELFF. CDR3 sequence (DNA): TGTGCCAGCAGCCAAGCGGGGGAGATGAACACCGGGGAGCTGTTTTTT.

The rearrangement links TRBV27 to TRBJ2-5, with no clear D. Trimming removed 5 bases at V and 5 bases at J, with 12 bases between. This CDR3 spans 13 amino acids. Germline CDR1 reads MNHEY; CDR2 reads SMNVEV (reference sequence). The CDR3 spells CASSRTGPETQYF. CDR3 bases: TGTGCCAGCAGTAGGACCGGGCCGGAGACCCAGTACTTC.

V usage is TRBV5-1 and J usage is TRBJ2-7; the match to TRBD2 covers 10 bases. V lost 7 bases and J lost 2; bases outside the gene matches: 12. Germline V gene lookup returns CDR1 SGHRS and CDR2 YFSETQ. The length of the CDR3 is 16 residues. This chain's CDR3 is CASAPSSGRGAYEQYF. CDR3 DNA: TGCGCCAGCGCCCCATCTAGCGGGAGAGGGGCCTACGAGCAGTACTTC.

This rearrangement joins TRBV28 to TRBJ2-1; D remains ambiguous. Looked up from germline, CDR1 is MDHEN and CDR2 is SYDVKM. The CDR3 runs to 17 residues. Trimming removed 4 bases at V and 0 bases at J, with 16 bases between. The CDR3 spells CASSSLQTDSSYNEQFF. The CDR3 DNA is TGTGCCAGCAGTTCCCTTCAGACCGATAGCTCCTACAATGAGCAGTTCTTC.

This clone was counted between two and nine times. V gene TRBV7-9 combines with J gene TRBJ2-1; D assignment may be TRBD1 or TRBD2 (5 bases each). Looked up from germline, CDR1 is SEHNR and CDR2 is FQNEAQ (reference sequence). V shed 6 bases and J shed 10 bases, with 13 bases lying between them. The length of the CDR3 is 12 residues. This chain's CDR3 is CASRGEGEEQFF. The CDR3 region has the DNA TGTGCCAGCAGGGGGGAAGGGGAGGAGCAGTTCTTC.

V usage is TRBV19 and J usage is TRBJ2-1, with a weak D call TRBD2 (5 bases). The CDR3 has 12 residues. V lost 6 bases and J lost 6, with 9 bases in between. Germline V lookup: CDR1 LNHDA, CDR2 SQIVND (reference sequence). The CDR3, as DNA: TGTGCCAGTAGCCGGACTGTCAATGAGCAGTTCTTC. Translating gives CASSRTVNEQFF.

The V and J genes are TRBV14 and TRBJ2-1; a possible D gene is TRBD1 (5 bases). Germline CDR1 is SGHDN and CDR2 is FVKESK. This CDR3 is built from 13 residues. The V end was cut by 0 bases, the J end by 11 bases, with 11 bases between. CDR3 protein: CASSQEGRRKQFF. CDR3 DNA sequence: TGTGCCAGCAGCCAAGAGGGGCGGAGAAAGCAGTTCTTC.

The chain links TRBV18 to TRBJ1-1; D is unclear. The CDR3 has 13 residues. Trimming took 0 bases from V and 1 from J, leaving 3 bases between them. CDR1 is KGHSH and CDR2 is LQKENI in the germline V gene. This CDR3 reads CASSPPGNTEAFF. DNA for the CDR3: TGTGCCAGCTCACCACCGGGGAACACTGAAGCTTTCTTT.

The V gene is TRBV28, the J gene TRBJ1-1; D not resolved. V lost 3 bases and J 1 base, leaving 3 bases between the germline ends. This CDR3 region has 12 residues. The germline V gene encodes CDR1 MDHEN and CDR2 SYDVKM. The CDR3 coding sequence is TGTGCCAGCAGTTTCCAGAACACTGAAGCTTTCTTT. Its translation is CASSFQNTEAFF.

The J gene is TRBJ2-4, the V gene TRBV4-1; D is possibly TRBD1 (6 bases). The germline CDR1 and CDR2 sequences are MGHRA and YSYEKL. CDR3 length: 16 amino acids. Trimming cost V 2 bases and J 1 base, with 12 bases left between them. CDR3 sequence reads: CASSQIGQPAKNIQYF. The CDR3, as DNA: TGCGCCAGCAGCCAAATCGGACAGCCTGCCAAAAACATTCAGTACTTC.

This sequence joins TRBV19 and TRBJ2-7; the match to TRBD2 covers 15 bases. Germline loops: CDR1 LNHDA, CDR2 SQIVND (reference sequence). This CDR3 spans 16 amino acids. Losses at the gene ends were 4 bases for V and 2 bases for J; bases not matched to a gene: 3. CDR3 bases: TGTGCCAGTAGTACGGGACTAGCGGGAGGAGCCTACGAGCAGTACTTC. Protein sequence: CASSTGLAGGAYEQYF.

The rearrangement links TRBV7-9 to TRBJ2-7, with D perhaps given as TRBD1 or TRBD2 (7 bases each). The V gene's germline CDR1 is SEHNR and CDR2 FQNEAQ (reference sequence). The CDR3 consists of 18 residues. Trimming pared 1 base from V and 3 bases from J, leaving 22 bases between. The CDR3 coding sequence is TGTGCCAGCAGCTTAGAGGTCGGCAGGGAGGGGGCAAACTACGAGCAGTACTTC. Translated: CASSLEVGREGANYEQYF.

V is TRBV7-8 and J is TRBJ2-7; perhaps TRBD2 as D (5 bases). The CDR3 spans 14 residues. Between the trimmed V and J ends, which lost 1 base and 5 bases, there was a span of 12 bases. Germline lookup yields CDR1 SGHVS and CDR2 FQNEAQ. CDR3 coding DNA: TGTGCCAGCAGCTTAGTATCGGGGTCCCACGAGCAGTACTTC. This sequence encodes CASSLVSGSHEQYF.

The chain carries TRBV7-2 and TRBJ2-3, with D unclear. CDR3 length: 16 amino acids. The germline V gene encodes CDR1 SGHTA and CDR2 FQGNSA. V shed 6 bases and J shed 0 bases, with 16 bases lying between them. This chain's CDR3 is CASRYHDASSTDTQYF. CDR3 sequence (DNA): TGTGCCAGCAGATACCATGACGCCTCTAGCACAGATACGCAGTATTTT.

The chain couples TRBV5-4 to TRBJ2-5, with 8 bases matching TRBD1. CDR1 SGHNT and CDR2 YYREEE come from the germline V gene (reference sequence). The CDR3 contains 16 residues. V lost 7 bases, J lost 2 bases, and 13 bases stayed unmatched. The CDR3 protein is CASGDQLGQAQETQYF. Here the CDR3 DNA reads TGTGCCAGCGGAGACCAGCTGGGACAGGCTCAAGAGACCCAGTACTTC.

CDR3 region: CAISSFLSVDTGELFF. The DNA for the CDR3 is TGTGCCATCAGCTCCTTCCTTAGCGTGGACACCGGGGAGCTGTTTTTT. The chain combines TRBV10-3 with TRBJ2-2; TRBD2 is a possible D gene (5 bases). Trimming took off 6 bases at V and 3 bases at J, with 17 bases between the two ends. Germline V gene data show CDR1 as ENHRY and CDR2 as SYGVKD. The CDR3 extends over 16 amino acids.

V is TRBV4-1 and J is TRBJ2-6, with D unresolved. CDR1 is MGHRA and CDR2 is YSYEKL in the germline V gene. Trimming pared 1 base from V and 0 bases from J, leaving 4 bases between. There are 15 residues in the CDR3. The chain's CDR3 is CASSQGFSGANVLTF. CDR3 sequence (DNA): TGCGCCAGCAGCCAAGGGTTCTCTGGGGCCAACGTCCTGACTTTC.

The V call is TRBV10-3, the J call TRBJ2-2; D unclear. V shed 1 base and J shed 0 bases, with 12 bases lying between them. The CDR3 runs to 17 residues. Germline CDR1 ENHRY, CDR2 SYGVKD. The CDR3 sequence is CAISEFGAAANTGELFF. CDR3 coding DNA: TGTGCCATCAGTGAGTTCGGTGCGGCCGCGAACACCGGGGAGCTGTTTTTT.

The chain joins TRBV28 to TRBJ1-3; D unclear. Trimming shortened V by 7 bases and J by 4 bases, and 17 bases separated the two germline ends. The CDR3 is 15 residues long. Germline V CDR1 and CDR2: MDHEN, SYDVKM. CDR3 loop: CASTPPEGSGNTIYF. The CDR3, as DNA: TGTGCCAGCACTCCCCCGGAGGGATCCGGAAACACCATATATTTT.

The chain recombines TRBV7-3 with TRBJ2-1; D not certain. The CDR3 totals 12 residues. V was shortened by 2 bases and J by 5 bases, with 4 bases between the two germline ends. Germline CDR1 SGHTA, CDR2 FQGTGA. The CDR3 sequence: CASSLQNNEQFF. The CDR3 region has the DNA TGTGCCAGCAGCTTACAGAACAATGAGCAGTTCTTC.

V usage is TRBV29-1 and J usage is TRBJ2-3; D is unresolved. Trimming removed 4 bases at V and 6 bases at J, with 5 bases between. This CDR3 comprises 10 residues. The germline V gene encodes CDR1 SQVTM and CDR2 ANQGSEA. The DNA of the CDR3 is TGCAGCGTTGCCTATGATACGCAGTATTTT. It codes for CSVAYDTQYF.

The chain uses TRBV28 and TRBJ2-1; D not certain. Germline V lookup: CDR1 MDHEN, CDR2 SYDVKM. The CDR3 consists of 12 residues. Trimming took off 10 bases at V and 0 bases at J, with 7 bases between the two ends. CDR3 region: CATRSSYNEQFF. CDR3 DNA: TGTGCCACCCGCAGCTCCTACAATGAGCAGTTCTTC.

The CDR3 nucleotides are TGTGCCAGCTCGACAGGGCTGAACACTGAAGCTTTCTTT. Its translation is CASSTGLNTEAFF. V is TRBV18 and J is TRBJ1-1; TRBD1 matches 7 bases. The CDR3 totals 13 residues. CDR1 KGHSH and CDR2 LQKENI come from the germline V gene. V lost 6 bases and J lost 0; bases outside the gene matches: 1.